A selection of T cell receptor beta chains follows, all from one sample in a study of blood T cells in healthy people across ages. TCRdb re-called the 5' RACE reads through MiXCR, storing one row per CDR3 protein. The data hold 800,000 to 950,000 distinct CDR3 sequences, with 40% to 60% observed a single time. Input material: blood. These TCRs come from a young man in good health. CDR3s include the opening cysteine and the closing phenylalanine or tryptophan. The order of the fields is V gene, D gene, clone size, J gene, CDR3 length, CDR3 DNA, CDR3 protein. The D gene is left open where the match is weak. Expanded clones get a size class; other rows say once, few or many, or leave the size out.

v_call: TRBV7-9; d_call: NA; clone_size: few; j_call: TRBJ2-4; cdr3_length: 17; cdr3_nt: TGTGCCAGCAGCTTAGTGCTACCAGAACTAGCCAAAAACATTCAGTACTTC; cdr3_aa: CASSLVLPELAKNIQYF
v_call: TRBV5-1; d_call: TRBD1; clone_size: few; j_call: TRBJ2-7; cdr3_length: 15; cdr3_nt: TGCGCCAGCAGCTTGGGGGCCGGACAGGGTGGCGAGCAGTACTTC; cdr3_aa: CASSLGAGQGGEQYF
v_call: TRBV5-1; d_call: NA; clone_size: NA; j_call: TRBJ2-1; cdr3_length: 13; cdr3_nt: TGCGCCAGCAGCCCTGGTAGTCCCTACGAGCAGTTCTTC; cdr3_aa: CASSPGSPYEQFF
v_call: TRBV18; d_call: TRBD2; clone_size: NA; j_call: TRBJ2-1; cdr3_length: 16; cdr3_nt: TGTGCCAGCTCACCCCAGCTAGCGGGGGGGAACAATGAGCAGTTCTTC; cdr3_aa: CASSPQLAGGNNEQFF
v_call: TRBV6-2/TRBV6-3; d_call: TRBD1; clone_size: NA; j_call: TRBJ1-1; cdr3_length: 17; cdr3_nt: TGTGCCAGCAGTTACTCGGGCAGGGGGCGTGGGAACACTGAAGCTTTCTTT; cdr3_aa: CASSYSGRGRGNTEAFF
v_call: TRBV6-6; d_call: NA; clone_size: NA; j_call: TRBJ1-2; cdr3_length: 15; cdr3_nt: TGTGCCAGCAGTTACCTCCAGGGGAGTGGGTATGGCTACACCTTC; cdr3_aa: CASSYLQGSGYGYTF
v_call: TRBV2; d_call: NA; clone_size: NA; j_call: TRBJ1-5; cdr3_length: 13; cdr3_nt: TGTGCCAGCATCCAGGGGCCAGGTCAGCCCCAGCATTTT; cdr3_aa: CASIQGPGQPQHF
v_call: TRBV3-1; d_call: NA; clone_size: few; j_call: TRBJ2-3; cdr3_length: 14; cdr3_nt: TGTGCCAGCAGCCTGCGGGACAGCGCACGGACGCAGTATTTT; cdr3_aa: CASSLRDSARTQYF
v_call: TRBV7-2; d_call: NA; clone_size: few; j_call: TRBJ1-6; cdr3_length: 13; cdr3_nt: TGTGCCAGCAGCTTTCGGAATAATTCACCCCTCCACTTT; cdr3_aa: CASSFRNNSPLHF
v_call: TRBV10-3; d_call: TRBD1; clone_size: NA; j_call: TRBJ2-3; cdr3_length: 16; cdr3_nt: TGTGCCATCAGTCCCGGACAGGGTCGGGGCACAGATACGCAGTATTTT; cdr3_aa: CAISPGQGRGTDTQYF
v_call: TRBV30; d_call: NA; clone_size: once; j_call: TRBJ1-5; cdr3_length: 15; cdr3_nt: TGTGCCTGGAGGACCTCAGGGGAGGGGTATCAGCCCCAGCATTTT; cdr3_aa: CAWRTSGEGYQPQHF
v_call: TRBV15; d_call: NA; clone_size: many; j_call: TRBJ2-1; cdr3_length: 15; cdr3_nt: TGTGCCACCAGCAGTGGGGCAGGGCCATACAATGAGCAGTTCTTC; cdr3_aa: CATSSGAGPYNEQFF
v_call: TRBV29-1; d_call: TRBD1; clone_size: NA; j_call: TRBJ2-7; cdr3_length: 14; cdr3_nt: TGCAGCGTTGCCACAGGGGGCATCTCCTACGAGCAGTACTTC; cdr3_aa: CSVATGGISYEQYF
v_call: TRBV10-1; d_call: TRBD2; clone_size: NA; j_call: TRBJ2-7; cdr3_length: 15; cdr3_nt: TGCGCCAGCCACCCACCGGGACTAGGAATCTACGAGCAGTACTTC; cdr3_aa: CASHPPGLGIYEQYF
v_call: TRBV27; d_call: TRBD2; clone_size: NA; j_call: TRBJ2-1; cdr3_length: 16; cdr3_nt: TGTGCCAGCAGTTTGGCACGGACTAGCGGGGGCACAAGGGAGTTCTTC; cdr3_aa: CASSLARTSGGTREFF
v_call: TRBV7-2; d_call: NA; clone_size: once; j_call: TRBJ1-1; cdr3_length: 13; cdr3_nt: TGTGCCAGCAGCTTAGGGATCAGCACTGAAGCTTTCTTT; cdr3_aa: CASSLGISTEAFF
v_call: TRBV29-1; d_call: TRBD2; clone_size: few; j_call: TRBJ2-3; cdr3_length: 15; cdr3_nt: TGCAGCGTTCCGGTAGCGGGGTCTAGCACAGATACGCAGTATTTT; cdr3_aa: CSVPVAGSSTDTQYF
v_call: TRBV3-1; d_call: NA; clone_size: NA; j_call: TRBJ1-1; cdr3_length: 12; cdr3_nt: TGTGCCAGCACCCCCGGGACGGGCGAAGCTTTCTTT; cdr3_aa: CASTPGTGEAFF
v_call: TRBV2; d_call: TRBD1; clone_size: NA; j_call: TRBJ2-7; cdr3_length: 14; cdr3_nt: TGTGCCAGCAGTGGGGCAGGGGGCAATAACGAGCGGTACTTC; cdr3_aa: CASSGAGGNNERYF
v_call: TRBV27; d_call: NA; clone_size: NA; j_call: TRBJ2-1; cdr3_length: 16; cdr3_nt: TGTGCCAGCAGTTTATTAATGGCAGAAGCTTACAATGAGCAGTTCTTC; cdr3_aa: CASSLLMAEAYNEQFF
v_call: TRBV6-1; d_call: NA; clone_size: NA; j_call: TRBJ2-3; cdr3_length: 14; cdr3_nt: TGTGCCAGCAGTGAAGAAAGATCTTCAGATACGCAGTATTTT; cdr3_aa: CASSEERSSDTQYF
v_call: TRBV6-1; d_call: TRBD2; clone_size: NA; j_call: TRBJ2-4; cdr3_length: 19; cdr3_nt: TGTGCCAGCAGTAAAGCAGGGCTAGCGGGGGGCGGGTCCAAAAACATTCAGTACTTC; cdr3_aa: CASSKAGLAGGGSKNIQYF
v_call: TRBV7-9; d_call: NA; clone_size: many; j_call: TRBJ2-3; cdr3_length: 12; cdr3_nt: TGTGCCAGCGGAAGTACGTCGGATACGCAGTATTTT; cdr3_aa: CASGSTSDTQYF
v_call: TRBV7-9; d_call: NA; clone_size: many; j_call: TRBJ2-1; cdr3_length: 16; cdr3_nt: TGTGCCAGCAGCTTAAACCCTATTAACAGTGGCAATGAGCAGTTCTTC; cdr3_aa: CASSLNPINSGNEQFF
v_call: TRBV20-1; d_call: TRBD2; clone_size: NA; j_call: TRBJ2-1; cdr3_length: 15; cdr3_nt: TGCAGTGCTAGAGATGGGGCGGGGGGGCCCAATGAGCAGTTCTTC; cdr3_aa: CSARDGAGGPNEQFF
v_call: TRBV30; d_call: TRBD1; clone_size: NA; j_call: TRBJ1-6; cdr3_length: 14; cdr3_nt: TGTGCCTGGGGGACAGGGGTTGGTAATTCACCCCTCCACTTT; cdr3_aa: CAWGTGVGNSPLHF
v_call: TRBV4-1; d_call: NA; clone_size: NA; j_call: TRBJ1-1; cdr3_length: 14; cdr3_nt: TGCGCCAGCAGCCCCCCCCAGGGTAACACTGAAGCTTTCTTT; cdr3_aa: CASSPPQGNTEAFF
v_call: TRBV7-6; d_call: NA; clone_size: few; j_call: TRBJ2-5; cdr3_length: 15; cdr3_nt: TGTGCCAGCAGCTTACTCCGGGGAGAGCAAGAGACCCAGTACTTC; cdr3_aa: CASSLLRGEQETQYF
v_call: TRBV15; d_call: NA; clone_size: NA; j_call: TRBJ2-3; cdr3_length: 15; cdr3_nt: TGTGCCACCAGCCGCGTCCGGGTGGGCACAGATACGCAGTATTTT; cdr3_aa: CATSRVRVGTDTQYF
v_call: TRBV27; d_call: NA; clone_size: NA; j_call: TRBJ1-2; cdr3_length: 18; cdr3_nt: TGTGCCAGCAGTCTTAATGCGGGCCTCGCCGGAACTAACAGGGGCTACACCTTC; cdr3_aa: CASSLNAGLAGTNRGYTF
v_call: TRBV6-1; d_call: NA; clone_size: NA; j_call: TRBJ2-1; cdr3_length: 15; cdr3_nt: TGTGCCAGCAGTGAACGGAGCGGCTCCTACAATGAGCAGTTCTTC; cdr3_aa: CASSERSGSYNEQFF
v_call: TRBV4-2; d_call: TRBD2; clone_size: NA; j_call: TRBJ2-5; cdr3_length: 16; cdr3_nt: TGTGCCAGCAGCCCTGGACTAGCGGGGCAACAAGAGACCCAGTACTTC; cdr3_aa: CASSPGLAGQQETQYF
v_call: TRBV20-1; d_call: TRBD2; clone_size: NA; j_call: TRBJ2-3; cdr3_length: 15; cdr3_nt: TGCAGTGCCCAAGAGTTGCGGGGGAACACAGATACGCAGTATTTT; cdr3_aa: CSAQELRGNTDTQYF
v_call: TRBV7-9; d_call: NA; clone_size: once; j_call: TRBJ1-1; cdr3_length: 15; cdr3_nt: TGTGCCAGCAGCCCCCCTCGACAACTGAACACTGAAGCTTTCTTT; cdr3_aa: CASSPPRQLNTEAFF
v_call: TRBV10-3; d_call: NA; clone_size: few; j_call: TRBJ1-2; cdr3_length: 15; cdr3_nt: TGTGCCATCAGTGAGTCGCCCGGGCAGATCTATGGCTACACCTTC; cdr3_aa: CAISESPGQIYGYTF
v_call: TRBV5-5; d_call: NA; clone_size: NA; j_call: TRBJ1-2; cdr3_length: 17; cdr3_nt: TGTGCCAGCAGGGTTGCGGGTACCCCTAGGGCTAACTATGGCTACACCTTC; cdr3_aa: CASRVAGTPRANYGYTF
v_call: TRBV5-1; d_call: TRBD1; clone_size: many; j_call: TRBJ1-1; cdr3_length: 15; cdr3_nt: TGTGCCAGCAGTTTAGAGGGGACAGGGGGCACTGAAGCTTTCTTT; cdr3_aa: CASSLEGTGGTEAFF
v_call: TRBV18; d_call: NA; clone_size: NA; j_call: TRBJ1-3; cdr3_length: 15; cdr3_nt: TGTGCCAGCTCACCATCTATAGGGACGGGAAACACCATATATTTT; cdr3_aa: CASSPSIGTGNTIYF
v_call: TRBV7-2; d_call: TRBD1; clone_size: few; j_call: TRBJ1-2; cdr3_length: 15; cdr3_nt: TGTGCCAGCAGGCGGACAGGGGGCCGGATCTATGGCTACACCTTC; cdr3_aa: CASRRTGGRIYGYTF
v_call: TRBV4-2; d_call: NA; clone_size: NA; j_call: TRBJ1-2; cdr3_length: 18; cdr3_nt: TGTGCCAGCAGCCAAGATCCTAGCGGCAGGTTGGGGGTTTATGGCTACACCTTC; cdr3_aa: CASSQDPSGRLGVYGYTF
v_call: TRBV29-1; d_call: NA; clone_size: few; j_call: TRBJ2-3; cdr3_length: 13; cdr3_nt: TGCAGCGTTGAGAAGGGATACACAGATACGCAGTATTTT; cdr3_aa: CSVEKGYTDTQYF
v_call: TRBV3-1; d_call: NA; clone_size: NA; j_call: TRBJ2-5; cdr3_length: 15; cdr3_nt: TGTGCCAGCAGCCAAGATGGGGCCGCGTACGAGACCCAGTACTTC; cdr3_aa: CASSQDGAAYETQYF
v_call: TRBV20-1; d_call: NA; clone_size: few; j_call: TRBJ2-7; cdr3_length: 12; cdr3_nt: TGCAGTTGCGAGGGGTCATCCTACGAGCAGTACTTC; cdr3_aa: CSCEGSSYEQYF
v_call: TRBV12-3/TRBV12-4; d_call: TRBD1; clone_size: NA; j_call: TRBJ1-2; cdr3_length: 15; cdr3_nt: TGTGCCAGCAGCCACACAGGGGGCGGAAGATATGGCTACACCTTC; cdr3_aa: CASSHTGGGRYGYTF
v_call: TRBV7-6; d_call: NA; clone_size: NA; j_call: TRBJ2-3; cdr3_length: 14; cdr3_nt: TGTGCCAGCAGCTTTGGGGCGGACACAGATACGCAGTATTTT; cdr3_aa: CASSFGADTDTQYF
v_call: TRBV5-1; d_call: TRBD2; clone_size: few; j_call: TRBJ2-3; cdr3_length: 18; cdr3_nt: TGCGCCAGCAGCTTGAGGGGGATACCTAGCGGGGGGGCAGATACGCAGTATTTT; cdr3_aa: CASSLRGIPSGGADTQYF
v_call: TRBV28; d_call: TRBD2; clone_size: NA; j_call: TRBJ2-7; cdr3_length: 15; cdr3_nt: TGTGCCAGCAGCCCTCTAGCGGGGGATACCTACGAGCAGTACTTC; cdr3_aa: CASSPLAGDTYEQYF
v_call: TRBV11-2; d_call: TRBD1; clone_size: NA; j_call: TRBJ2-1; cdr3_length: 17; cdr3_nt: TGTGCCAGCAGCCCCTTTCGCGGACAGGGTCGAGGCAATGAGCAGTTCTTC; cdr3_aa: CASSPFRGQGRGNEQFF
v_call: TRBV29-1; d_call: NA; clone_size: many; j_call: TRBJ2-7; cdr3_length: 14; cdr3_nt: TGCAGCGTTGACGGGGACAACCTTCTACGAAAGCAGTACTTC; cdr3_aa: CSVDGDNLLRKQYF
v_call: TRBV7-2; d_call: NA; clone_size: few; j_call: TRBJ1-2; cdr3_length: 15; cdr3_nt: TGTGCCAGCAGCCCCTCCACGGACGGGGCCTATGGCTACACCTTC; cdr3_aa: CASSPSTDGAYGYTF
v_call: TRBV29-1; d_call: NA; clone_size: NA; j_call: TRBJ2-7; cdr3_length: 12; cdr3_nt: TGCAGCGTTGTGATGGGGGACCGGGAGCAGTACTTC; cdr3_aa: CSVVMGDREQYF
v_call: TRBV20-1; d_call: TRBD2; clone_size: NA; j_call: TRBJ2-4; cdr3_length: 13; cdr3_nt: TGCAGTGCTATGGCGGGGGGGATAAACATTCAGTACTTC; cdr3_aa: CSAMAGGINIQYF
v_call: TRBV5-1; d_call: TRBD1; clone_size: many; j_call: TRBJ2-3; cdr3_length: 15; cdr3_nt: TGCGCCAGCAGCTTACGGACAGGGGAGGCAGATACGCAGTATTTT; cdr3_aa: CASSLRTGEADTQYF
v_call: TRBV25-1; d_call: NA; clone_size: NA; j_call: TRBJ2-4; cdr3_length: 13; cdr3_nt: TGTGCCAGCAGTCCCTTGGACAAAGGCATTCAGTACTTC; cdr3_aa: CASSPLDKGIQYF
v_call: TRBV6-1; d_call: TRBD1; clone_size: NA; j_call: TRBJ2-4; cdr3_length: 16; cdr3_nt: TGTGCCAGCAGCTCGGACAGGCGCTTAGCCAAAAACATTCAGTACTTC; cdr3_aa: CASSSDRRLAKNIQYF
v_call: TRBV4-1; d_call: NA; clone_size: NA; j_call: TRBJ2-7; cdr3_length: 18; cdr3_nt: TGCGCCCGCAGCCGAGAAAAGGGCATTAAGGTGCAGATGTACGAGCAGTACTTC; cdr3_aa: CARSREKGIKVQMYEQYF
v_call: TRBV7-8; d_call: TRBD2; clone_size: NA; j_call: TRBJ2-3; cdr3_length: 17; cdr3_nt: TGTGCCAGCAGCTTAGTCCCTAGCGGGGGGAGTTGGGATACGCAGTATTTT; cdr3_aa: CASSLVPSGGSWDTQYF
v_call: TRBV12-3/TRBV12-4; d_call: TRBD2; clone_size: once; j_call: TRBJ2-3; cdr3_length: 14; cdr3_nt: TGTGCCAGCAGTTTAGCGGGGGGGGTAGATACGCAGTATTTT; cdr3_aa: CASSLAGGVDTQYF
v_call: TRBV20-1; d_call: TRBD2; clone_size: few; j_call: TRBJ2-3; cdr3_length: 17; cdr3_nt: TGCAGTGCTAGAGATCTTGTAGCGGGGACCGCCACAGATACGCAGTATTTT; cdr3_aa: CSARDLVAGTATDTQYF
v_call: TRBV20-1; d_call: NA; clone_size: few; j_call: TRBJ1-3; cdr3_length: 15; cdr3_nt: TGCAGTGCTAGAGATTTGAAGGGGTCTGGAAACACCATATATTTT; cdr3_aa: CSARDLKGSGNTIYF